The rows below give T cell receptor beta chains drawn from one sample of a study of shared clonotypes between healthy human individuals. The method was immunoSEQ multiplex PCR; TCRdb's version includes in-frame clones alone and lacks a portion of them. The table records a few hundred thousand clones, under 80% of them present only once. Sequenced: memory CD4+ T cells sorted from blood. These receptor sequences come from a man between 25 and 39 years old in good health. The CDR3 runs from the conserved cysteine through the conserved F or W. Each record gives: V gene, J gene, clone size, D gene, CDR3 protein, CDR3 DNA. A D gene is named only where the DNA matches it firmly. Rows may omit the clone size; those that give it use once, few, many or a size class.

v_call: TRBV19
j_call: TRBJ2-5
clone_size: -
d_call: TRBD1
cdr3_aa: CASSIQGVEETQYF
cdr3_nt: TGTGCCAGTAGTATACAGGGGGTAGAAGAGACCCAGTACTTC

v_call: TRBV10-2
j_call: TRBJ2-7
clone_size: -
d_call: -
cdr3_aa: CATLRQRALGDEQYF
cdr3_nt: TGCGCCACCCTTCGACAGCGGGCCTTGGGGGACGAGCAGTACTTC

v_call: TRBV29-1
j_call: TRBJ2-3
clone_size: -
d_call: -
cdr3_aa: CSVQMTDTQYF
cdr3_nt: TGCAGCGTTCAAATGACAGATACGCAGTATTTT

v_call: TRBV5-1
j_call: TRBJ2-5
clone_size: -
d_call: -
cdr3_aa: CASSGPGSGETQYF
cdr3_nt: TGCGCCAGCAGCGGACCCGGAAGTGGTGAGACCCAGTACTTC

v_call: TRBV6-4
j_call: TRBJ2-3
clone_size: -
d_call: -
cdr3_aa: CASSALGSGSDTQYF
cdr3_nt: TGTGCCAGCAGTGCGCTCGGGAGCGGGTCAGATACGCAGTATTTT

v_call: TRBV19
j_call: TRBJ2-3
clone_size: -
d_call: TRBD1
cdr3_aa: CATRTGGSTDTQYF
cdr3_nt: TGTGCCACCAGGACAGGGGGTAGTACAGATACGCAGTATTTT

v_call: TRBV29-1
j_call: TRBJ2-7
clone_size: -
d_call: -
cdr3_aa: CSATDLKEQYF
cdr3_nt: TGCAGCGCCACGGACCTTAAGGAGCAGTACTTC

v_call: TRBV11-2
j_call: TRBJ2-7
clone_size: -
d_call: -
cdr3_aa: CASSPDRGEQYF
cdr3_nt: TGTGCCAGCAGCCCCGATCGGGGGGAGCAGTACTTC

v_call: TRBV5-6
j_call: TRBJ2-5
clone_size: -
d_call: -
cdr3_aa: CASSLYSGGGIETQYF
cdr3_nt: TGTGCCAGCAGCTTGTATTCGGGAGGGGGCATAGAGACCCAGTACTTC

v_call: TRBV5-1
j_call: TRBJ2-2
clone_size: once
d_call: -
cdr3_aa: CASSLGSRGAHGGELFF
cdr3_nt: TGCGCCAGCAGCTTGGGTAGCCGGGGGGCGCATGGCGGGGAGCTGTTTTTT

v_call: TRBV11-2
j_call: TRBJ1-2
clone_size: -
d_call: -
cdr3_aa: CASSLDRDSGFYTF
cdr3_nt: TGTGCCAGCAGCTTAGATAGGGACTCGGGTTTCTACACCTTC

v_call: TRBV28
j_call: TRBJ2-3
clone_size: few
d_call: -
cdr3_aa: CASSTRYGLSDTDTQYF
cdr3_nt: TGTGCCAGCAGCACGCGGTACGGACTTTCCGATACAGATACGCAGTATTTT

v_call: TRBV7-2
j_call: TRBJ2-1
clone_size: -
d_call: -
cdr3_aa: CASSPPGLPSYNEQFF
cdr3_nt: TGTGCCAGCAGCCCCCCGGGGCTGCCCTCCTACAATGAGCAGTTCTTC

v_call: TRBV5-1
j_call: TRBJ2-5
clone_size: -
d_call: TRBD2
cdr3_aa: CASSRREKETQYF
cdr3_nt: TGCGCCAGCAGTCGGCGGGAGAAAGAGACCCAGTACTTC

v_call: TRBV25-1
j_call: TRBJ2-2
clone_size: -
d_call: -
cdr3_aa: CASKGFQNTGELFF
cdr3_nt: TGTGCCAGCAAGGGGTTCCAAAACACCGGGGAGCTGTTTTTT

v_call: TRBV7-9
j_call: TRBJ1-2
clone_size: many
d_call: TRBD1
cdr3_aa: CASSQGQVYGYTF
cdr3_nt: TGTGCCAGCAGCCAGGGACAGGTCTATGGCTACACCTTC

v_call: TRBV5-4
j_call: TRBJ2-5
clone_size: few
d_call: -
cdr3_aa: CASSSLSMGGETQYF
cdr3_nt: TGTGCCAGCAGCTCCTTAAGTATGGGGGGTGAGACCCAGTACTTC

v_call: TRBV6-6
j_call: TRBJ2-5
clone_size: -
d_call: -
cdr3_aa: CASSLINYQETQYF
cdr3_nt: TGTGCCAGCAGCCTAATAAATTACCAAGAGACCCAGTACTTC

v_call: TRBV28
j_call: TRBJ2-7
clone_size: -
d_call: TRBD2
cdr3_aa: CASRPITSGSYEQYF
cdr3_nt: TGTGCCAGCAGACCGATTACTAGCGGCTCCTACGAGCAGTACTTC

v_call: TRBV2
j_call: TRBJ2-5
clone_size: once
d_call: -
cdr3_aa: CASGTEQETQYF
cdr3_nt: TGTGCCAGCGGGACTGAACAAGAGACCCAGTACTTC

v_call: TRBV18
j_call: TRBJ2-1
clone_size: -
d_call: -
cdr3_aa: CASSPPNRGSYNEQFF
cdr3_nt: TGTGCCAGCTCACCACCGAATAGGGGATCCTACAATGAGCAGTTCTTC

v_call: TRBV6-1
j_call: TRBJ1-1
clone_size: few
d_call: -
cdr3_aa: CASSEVEFEAFF
cdr3_nt: TGTGCCAGCAGTGAAGTGGAATTTGAAGCTTTCTTT

v_call: TRBV5-4
j_call: TRBJ2-7
clone_size: few
d_call: -
cdr3_aa: CASSLGLNYEQYF
cdr3_nt: TGTGCCAGCAGCTTGGGTCTTAACTACGAGCAGTACTTC

v_call: TRBV11-2
j_call: TRBJ2-3
clone_size: few
d_call: -
cdr3_aa: CASSVDSTDTQYF
cdr3_nt: TGTGCCAGCAGCGTGGATAGCACAGATACGCAGTATTTT

v_call: TRBV5-1
j_call: TRBJ2-7
clone_size: -
d_call: -
cdr3_aa: CASSSSYYEQYF
cdr3_nt: TGCGCCAGCAGCTCAAGTTACTACGAGCAGTACTTC

v_call: TRBV27
j_call: TRBJ1-5
clone_size: -
d_call: -
cdr3_aa: CASSFGVGNQPQHF
cdr3_nt: TGTGCCAGCAGTTTTGGTGTGGGGAATCAGCCCCAGCATTTT

v_call: TRBV6-5
j_call: TRBJ2-7
clone_size: -
d_call: -
cdr3_aa: CASSYTTSYEQYF
cdr3_nt: TGTGCCAGCAGTTACACTACAAGCTACGAGCAGTACTTC

v_call: TRBV7-6
j_call: TRBJ2-1
clone_size: few
d_call: -
cdr3_aa: CASSLVENEQFF
cdr3_nt: TGTGCCAGCAGCTTAGTGGAAAATGAGCAGTTCTTC

v_call: TRBV19
j_call: TRBJ2-7
clone_size: -
d_call: -
cdr3_aa: CASSRGGSYEQYF
cdr3_nt: TGTGCCAGTAGTAGAGGAGGGTCCTACGAGCAGTACTTC

v_call: TRBV19
j_call: TRBJ1-1
clone_size: -
d_call: TRBD1
cdr3_aa: CASSARQGVIYGTEAFF
cdr3_nt: TGTGCCAGTAGTGCCCGACAGGGGGTGATCTATGGCACTGAAGCTTTCTTT

v_call: TRBV5-1
j_call: TRBJ2-5
clone_size: -
d_call: -
cdr3_aa: CASRWGWVQETQYF
cdr3_nt: TGCGCCAGCAGGTGGGGGTGGGTCCAAGAGACCCAGTACTTC

v_call: TRBV19
j_call: TRBJ1-2
clone_size: -
d_call: -
cdr3_aa: CASSGQLLGKGGYTF
cdr3_nt: TGTGCCAGTTCCGGACAGCTTCTTGGGAAAGGTGGCTACACCTTC

v_call: TRBV27
j_call: TRBJ1-5
clone_size: once
d_call: TRBD1
cdr3_aa: CASRTGTGSNQPQHF
cdr3_nt: TGTGCCAGCCGCACCGGGACAGGGAGCAATCAGCCCCAGCATTTT

v_call: TRBV6-1
j_call: TRBJ2-7
clone_size: few
d_call: TRBD1
cdr3_aa: CASSALPGQGAYEQYF
cdr3_nt: TGTGCCAGCAGTGCCCTTCCGGGACAGGGGGCCTACGAGCAGTACTTC

v_call: TRBV10-3
j_call: TRBJ2-1
clone_size: -
d_call: TRBD2
cdr3_aa: CASSDPASGSSYNEQFF
cdr3_nt: TGTGCCTCTTCAGACCCGGCTAGCGGGAGTTCCTACAATGAGCAGTTCTTC

v_call: TRBV2
j_call: TRBJ2-7
clone_size: -
d_call: TRBD1
cdr3_aa: CASTLGTASEQYF
cdr3_nt: TGTGCCAGCACATTAGGGACAGCTAGCGAGCAGTACTTC

v_call: TRBV9
j_call: TRBJ1-2
clone_size: -
d_call: -
cdr3_aa: CASSVDLEGPSYGYTF
cdr3_nt: TGTGCCAGCAGCGTAGATTTAGAGGGACCGAGCTATGGCTACACCTTC

v_call: TRBV30
j_call: TRBJ2-7
clone_size: -
d_call: -
cdr3_aa: CAWSVGGAHRYEQYF
cdr3_nt: TGTGCCTGGAGTGTAGGCGGGGCCCATCGGTACGAGCAGTACTTC

v_call: TRBV2
j_call: TRBJ2-1
clone_size: few
d_call: TRBD2
cdr3_aa: CASALSGSPDNEQFF
cdr3_nt: TGTGCCAGCGCTCTTAGCGGGAGTCCTGACAATGAGCAGTTCTTC

v_call: TRBV18
j_call: TRBJ2-1
clone_size: few
d_call: -
cdr3_aa: CASSPLETFNEQFF
cdr3_nt: TGTGCCAGCTCACCACTGGAGACTTTCAATGAGCAGTTCTTC

v_call: TRBV9
j_call: TRBJ2-1
clone_size: -
d_call: TRBD2
cdr3_aa: CASSPRTSGNEQFF
cdr3_nt: TGTGCCAGCAGCCCCCGGACTAGCGGCAATGAGCAGTTCTTC

v_call: TRBV5-1
j_call: TRBJ2-7
clone_size: -
d_call: TRBD2
cdr3_aa: CASTVTSGRGYEQYF
cdr3_nt: TGCGCCAGCACCGTGACTAGCGGGAGGGGATACGAGCAGTACTTC

v_call: TRBV29-1
j_call: TRBJ2-7
clone_size: few
d_call: TRBD2
cdr3_aa: CSGRGVAGAEQYF
cdr3_nt: TGCAGCGGGCGAGGTGTAGCGGGAGCCGAGCAGTACTTC

v_call: TRBV18
j_call: TRBJ2-3
clone_size: -
d_call: -
cdr3_aa: CASSPVDSSTDTQYF
cdr3_nt: TGTGCCAGCTCACCAGTGGACAGTAGCACAGATACGCAGTATTTT

v_call: TRBV29-1
j_call: TRBJ2-2
clone_size: -
d_call: -
cdr3_aa: CSVLGSVAANTGELFF
cdr3_nt: TGCAGCGTTTTGGGGTCGGTAGCGGCGAACACCGGGGAGCTGTTTTTT

v_call: TRBV2
j_call: TRBJ2-7
clone_size: -
d_call: -
cdr3_aa: CASSEGQGGYYEQYF
cdr3_nt: TGTGCCAGCAGTGAAGGCCAGGGAGGCTACTACGAGCAGTACTTC

v_call: TRBV5-1
j_call: TRBJ1-3
clone_size: -
d_call: -
cdr3_aa: CASSLVSQSSSGNTIYF
cdr3_nt: TGCGCCAGCAGCTTGGTCTCGCAGTCGAGCTCTGGAAACACCATATATTTT

v_call: TRBV2
j_call: TRBJ2-2
clone_size: -
d_call: TRBD1
cdr3_aa: CASSGQGSGELFF
cdr3_nt: TGTGCCAGCAGCGGACAGGGGTCCGGGGAGCTGTTTTTT

v_call: TRBV4-2
j_call: TRBJ1-3
clone_size: -
d_call: -
cdr3_aa: CASSQESRAPGNTIYF
cdr3_nt: TGTGCCAGCAGCCAAGAGAGCAGGGCACCCGGAAACACCATATATTTT

v_call: TRBV4-1
j_call: TRBJ2-7
clone_size: -
d_call: -
cdr3_aa: CASSHGPSYEQYF
cdr3_nt: TGCGCCAGCAGCCACGGGCCTTCCTACGAGCAGTACTTC

v_call: TRBV2
j_call: TRBJ1-4
clone_size: few
d_call: TRBD1
cdr3_aa: CASRIQGAGEKLFF
cdr3_nt: TGTGCCAGCAGAATACAGGGGGCAGGGGAAAAACTGTTTTTT

v_call: TRBV27
j_call: TRBJ2-6
clone_size: -
d_call: -
cdr3_aa: CASSAMVPPAGANVLTF
cdr3_nt: TGTGCCAGCAGTGCGATGGTGCCGCCGGCTGGGGCCAACGTCCTGACTTTC